The T cell receptor (beta chain) under discussion was sequenced for a study of T-cell reconstitution after alpha-beta-depleted transplantation in children. The V gene's germline CDR1 is KGHSH and CDR2 LQKENI. The CDR3 sequence is 14 residues long. V shed 8 bases and J 2 bases; nucleotides not matched to a gene: 6. Molecular barcoding with unique molecular identifiers was used for the TCRbeta library. TCRdb redid the calling of the PCR reads with MiXCR, one entry per CDR3 protein. The repertoire holds some 390,000 distinct CDR3 sequences, with roughly 22% as singletons. This clonotype has only a few counts.

The TCR comes from a human donor who donated a stem cell graft to a child with acute myeloid leukemia. The V call is TRBV18, the J call TRBJ2-7, with 10 bases fitting TRBD1. Specimen: PBMCs from the stem cell graft donor, collected from the stem cell graft. The chain's CDR3 is CASVTGTGAYEQYF. CDR3 sequence (DNA): TGTGCCAGCGTCACCGGGACAGGGGCCTACGAGCAGTACTTC.